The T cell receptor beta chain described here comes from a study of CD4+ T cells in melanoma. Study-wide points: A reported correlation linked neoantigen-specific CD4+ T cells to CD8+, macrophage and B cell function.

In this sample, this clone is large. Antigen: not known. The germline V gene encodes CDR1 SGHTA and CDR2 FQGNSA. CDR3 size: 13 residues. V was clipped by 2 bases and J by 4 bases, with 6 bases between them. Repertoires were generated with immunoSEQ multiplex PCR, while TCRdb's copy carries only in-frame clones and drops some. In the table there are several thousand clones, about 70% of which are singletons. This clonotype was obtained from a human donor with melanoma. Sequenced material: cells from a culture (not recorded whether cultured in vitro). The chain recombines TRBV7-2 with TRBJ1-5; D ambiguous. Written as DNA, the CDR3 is TGTGCCAGCAGCTTAACCACAAATCAGCCCCAGCATTTT. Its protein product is CASSLTTNQPQHF.